The next 12 T cell receptor beta chains were all read from a single sample in a study of human T cells and chemical hapten exposure (TCRdb year 2021). The time point label of this sample denotes: patch test 3, about 24 weeks after DPC sensitization. According to the study, the label for this sample's treatment or condition signals: therapeutic diphenylcyclopropenone sensitization with weekly scalp DPC. Receptor amplification or capture employed RACE. TCRdb lists the instrument as NextSeq 500. TCRdb reworked the public reads: Q25 trimming with fastp, MiXCR clone assembly, productive beta chains retained. Identical CDR3 proteins give one entry, which carries the most common genes and DNA. A total of some 96,000 distinct CDR3 sequences appear in this sample, 27% of them only once. The ten most abundant clones make up under 13% of the sample. The sequences come from whole blood, collected in connection with sensitization to the hapten diphenylcyclopropenone (DPC). The origin of the receptors is a middle-aged man with alopecia areata. Some clones in this sample may be carry-over from other donors' samples.

This clonotype occurred a few times. V usage is TRBV21-1 and J usage is TRBJ2-5. TRBV21-1 counts as a pseudogene. The CDR3 is 15 amino acids. The CDR3: CASSKGAGDQETQYF. The CDR3 nucleotides are TGTGCCAGCAGCAAAGGAGCCGGAGATCAAGAGACCCAGTACTTC.

This clonotype was counted a few times. CDR3 residues: CASSSDSLEETQYF. CDR3 sequence (DNA): TGTGCCAGCAGTTCGGACTCGCTGGAAGAGACCCAGTACTTC. The chain combines TRBV6-5 with TRBJ2-5, with D tentatively TRBD2 (5 bases). The CDR3 runs 14 residues. Germline assignment: CDR1 MNHEY and CDR2 SVGAGI. V gave up 4 bases and J gave up 3 bases, with 12 bases separating them.

The genes are TRBV30 and TRBJ1-1; maybe TRBD1 (6 bases). CDR3 length equals 11 residues. Looked up from germline, CDR1 is GTSNPN and CDR2 is SVGIG (reference sequence). Trimming removed 3 bases from V and 7 bases from J, with 9 bases in between. CDR3 in amino acids: CAWRGHDEAFF. CDR3 in DNA: TGTGCCTGGAGGGGACACGATGAAGCTTTCTTT.

A few counts support this clonotype. CDR3 residues: CASSLVGGRGRYEQYF. CDR3 sequence (DNA): TGTGCCAGCAGTTTAGTTGGCGGGAGGGGGAGATACGAGCAGTACTTC. The chain couples TRBV27 to TRBJ2-7, with TRBD2 matching 9 bases. V shed 2 bases, J shed 4 bases, and the junction held 9 bases outside the gene matches. Looked up from germline, CDR1 is MNHEY and CDR2 is SMNVEV (reference sequence). CDR3 length: 16 residues.

V usage is TRBV2 and J usage is TRBJ2-1; D is ambiguous. The CDR3 has 12 residues. Germline V CDR1 and CDR2: SNHLY, FYNNEI. With 5 bases removed from V and 10 bases from J, the gap between germline ends came to 12 bases. The CDR3 bases are TGTGCCAGCAGTCCTACCTGGCGGGAGCAGTTCTTC. Translated, it gives CASSPTWREQFF.

This clonotype has a handful of counts. The chain employs TRBV27 and TRBJ2-3; D is unclear. This CDR3 is built from 14 residues. The V and J ends lost 3 bases and 1 base respectively, with 8 bases between them. Germline CDR1 is MNHEY and CDR2 is SMNVEV (reference sequence). Written as DNA, the CDR3 is TGTGCCAGCAGTTTTTCCGGTGGCACAGATACGCAGTATTTT. This codes for CASSFSGGTDTQYF.

The chain carries TRBV11-2 and TRBJ2-2, with 7 bases identical to TRBD1. The germline V gene encodes CDR1 SGHAT and CDR2 FQNNGV. Trimming cost V 3 bases and J 5 bases; bases outside gene matches: 6. This CDR3 has 15 residues. The CDR3 DNA follows: TGTGCCAGCAGCTTTGGGACAGTAGGAACCGGGGAGCTGTTTTTT. Translation gives CASSFGTVGTGELFF.

The CDR3 sequence: CSARGGTGADTQYF. The DNA of the CDR3 is TGCAGTGCTAGAGGGGGGACAGGGGCTGATACGCAGTATTTT. The V and J genes are TRBV20-1 and TRBJ2-3; TRBD1 matches at 10 bases. V lost 1 base and J lost 6; bases outside the gene matches: 4. The CDR3 totals 14 residues. Germline V lookup: CDR1 DFQATT, CDR2 SNEGSKA (reference sequence).

The table lists this clonotype with a few counts. The V and J genes are TRBV6-5 and TRBJ2-7, with D possibly being TRBD2 (6 bases). V was cut by 3 bases and J by 0 bases, with 9 bases left in between. The CDR3 sequence is 14 residues long. Germline V CDR1 and CDR2: MNHEY, SVGAGI. The CDR3 protein is CASSYRGSSYEQYF. DNA of the CDR3: TGTGCCAGCAGTTATCGGGGGAGCTCCTACGAGCAGTACTTC.

This clonotype was counted only a few times. The rearrangement uses TRBV4-2 and TRBJ2-1; 16 bases map to TRBD2. Germline lookup yields CDR1 LGHNA and CDR2 YNFKEQ. Trimming took 1 base from V and 0 from J; bases not matched to a gene: 6. The CDR3 is 20 residues long. CDR3 residues: CASSQAPGLAGGSSYNEQFF. CDR3 coding DNA: TGTGCCAGCAGCCAAGCACCGGGACTAGCGGGAGGGTCCTCCTACAATGAGCAGTTCTTC.

The V and J genes are TRBV7-2 and TRBJ2-2, with 10 bases aligning to TRBD2. CDR1 is SGHTA, CDR2 FQGNSA, per germline. Germline trimming cut 6 bases from V and 5 bases from J; bases unmatched to any gene: 6. The CDR3 loop spans 15 amino acids. CDR3 region: CASRLSGRATGELFF. In DNA form, the CDR3 reads TGTGCCAGCAGGCTCAGCGGGAGGGCTACCGGGGAGCTGTTTTTT.

The chain couples TRBV2 to TRBJ2-3, with a weak D call TRBD1 (6 bases). The CDR3 spans 18 residues. V was clipped by 6 bases and J by 2 bases, with 24 bases between them. CDR1 and CDR2 from the germline V gene are SNHLY and FYNNEI. The CDR3: CASSYESVSGTYTDTQYF. In DNA, the CDR3 is TGTGCCAGCAGCTACGAGTCGGTTTCAGGGACATACACAGATACGCAGTATTTT. The full variable domain, its missing parts supplied by reference TRBV2 and TRBJ2-3, is EPEVTQTPSHQVTQMGQEVILRCVPISNHLYFYWYRQILGQKVEFLVSFYNNEISEKSEIFDDQFSVERPDGSNFTLKIRSTKLEDSAMYFCASSYESVSGTYTDTQYFGPGTRLTVL.